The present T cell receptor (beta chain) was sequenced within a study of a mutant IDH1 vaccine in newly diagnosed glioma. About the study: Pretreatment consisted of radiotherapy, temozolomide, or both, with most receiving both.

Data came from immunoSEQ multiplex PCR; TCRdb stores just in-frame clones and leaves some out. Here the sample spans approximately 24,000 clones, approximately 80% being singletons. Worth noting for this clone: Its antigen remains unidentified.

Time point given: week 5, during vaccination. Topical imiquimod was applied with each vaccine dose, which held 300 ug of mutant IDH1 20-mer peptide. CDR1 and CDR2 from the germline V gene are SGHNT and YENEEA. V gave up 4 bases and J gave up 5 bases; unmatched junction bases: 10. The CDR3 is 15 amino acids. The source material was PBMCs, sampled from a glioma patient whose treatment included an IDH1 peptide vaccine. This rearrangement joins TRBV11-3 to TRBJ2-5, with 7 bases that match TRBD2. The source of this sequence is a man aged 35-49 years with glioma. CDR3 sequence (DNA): TGTGCCAGCAGCTCTTTAACGGGAGGAGGCGAGACCCAGTACTTC. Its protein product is CASSSLTGGGETQYF.